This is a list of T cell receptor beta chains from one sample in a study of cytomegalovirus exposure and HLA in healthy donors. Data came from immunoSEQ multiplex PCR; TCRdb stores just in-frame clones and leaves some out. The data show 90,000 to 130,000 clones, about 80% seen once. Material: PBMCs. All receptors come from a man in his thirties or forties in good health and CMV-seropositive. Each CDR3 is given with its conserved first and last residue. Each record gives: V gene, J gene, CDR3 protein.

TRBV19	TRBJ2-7	CASSILAGPYEQYF
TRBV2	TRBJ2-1	CACSGGAYNEQFF
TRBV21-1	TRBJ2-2	CASSCPSGQGATGELFF
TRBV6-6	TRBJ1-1	CASSLARTGDEAFF
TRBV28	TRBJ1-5	CASSQRTGDQPQHF
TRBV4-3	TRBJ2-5	CASSPTTPGQGEGTQYF
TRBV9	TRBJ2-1	CASSVVSSGVYNEQFF
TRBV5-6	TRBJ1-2	CASSALDSMPYGYTF
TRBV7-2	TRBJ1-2	CASSLNLQDGYTF
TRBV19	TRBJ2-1	CASWDRGSSSSYNEQFF
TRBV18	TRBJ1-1	CASSPGQAHTEAFF
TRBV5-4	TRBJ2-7	CASSSGLEPYEQYF